Listed below are T cell receptor beta chains from one sample, sequenced in a study of OX40 agonist ivuxolimab in advanced cancers. Profiling relied on immunoSEQ multiplex PCR, and the TCRdb table lists in-frame clones only, not all of them. The sample lists about 45,000 clones, 65% to 85% occurring once. Sequencing was performed on CD4+ or CD8+ T cells sorted from blood, taken in a trial of the OX40 agonist ivuxolimab. The source of these receptors is an adult with an advanced solid tumor such as melanoma, head and neck, liver or kidney cancer. Both conserved end residues are part of each CDR3. A D gene is named only where the DNA matches it firmly. Size is omitted from some rows. Given values are once, few, many or a class for expanded clones.

cdr3_aa: CASSTDRGYEQYF
cdr3_nt: TGTGCCAGTAGTACGGACAGGGGATACGAGCAGTACTTC
d_call: TRBD1
clone_size: -
v_call: TRBV19
j_call: TRBJ2-7

cdr3_aa: CASSLGRGGLYEQYF
cdr3_nt: TGCGCCAGCAGCTTGGGTAGAGGGGGGCTCTACGAGCAGTACTTC
d_call: -
clone_size: -
v_call: TRBV5-1
j_call: TRBJ2-7

cdr3_aa: CASSQDFKGYEKLFF
cdr3_nt: TGTGCCAGCAGCCAAGATTTTAAGGGATATGAAAAACTGTTTTTT
d_call: -
clone_size: -
v_call: TRBV4-2
j_call: TRBJ1-4

cdr3_aa: CASSSGGDYGYTF
cdr3_nt: TGCGCCAGCAGCTCTGGGGGGGATTATGGCTACACCTTC
d_call: -
clone_size: once
v_call: TRBV5-1
j_call: TRBJ1-2

cdr3_aa: CASSAGPYNSPLHF
cdr3_nt: TGTGCCAGCAGCGCGGGACCCTATAATTCACCCCTCCACTTT
d_call: -
clone_size: -
v_call: TRBV6-1
j_call: TRBJ1-6

cdr3_aa: CASSFPAGASGELFF
cdr3_nt: TGTGCCAGCAGTTTTCCAGCGGGAGCGTCCGGGGAGCTGTTTTTT
d_call: TRBD2
clone_size: -
v_call: TRBV28
j_call: TRBJ2-2

cdr3_aa: CASSLTNIAMQETQYF
cdr3_nt: TGTGCCAGCAGCTTAACGAATATAGCGATGCAAGAGACCCAGTACTTC
d_call: -
clone_size: once
v_call: TRBV7-9
j_call: TRBJ2-5

cdr3_aa: CASSSPLGGATEAFF
cdr3_nt: TGTGCCAGCAGTTCTCCTTTAGGAGGGGCGACTGAAGCTTTCTTT
d_call: -
clone_size: -
v_call: TRBV27
j_call: TRBJ1-1

cdr3_aa: CASSLELAGRDEQFF
cdr3_nt: TGCGCCAGCAGCTTAGAACTAGCGGGTCGGGATGAGCAGTTCTTC
d_call: TRBD2
clone_size: -
v_call: TRBV5-1
j_call: TRBJ2-1

cdr3_aa: CASRSTGIGYGYTF
cdr3_nt: TGTGCCAGCAGATCTACAGGGATTGGGTATGGCTACACCTTC
d_call: -
clone_size: -
v_call: TRBV28
j_call: TRBJ1-2

cdr3_aa: CASGLARTSGRASETQYF
cdr3_nt: TGTGCTAGTGGTTTGGCACGGACTAGCGGGAGGGCTTCAGAGACCCAGTACTTC
d_call: TRBD2
clone_size: once
v_call: TRBV12-5
j_call: TRBJ2-5

cdr3_aa: CASSLGGRREAFF
cdr3_nt: TGTGCCAGCAGCTTGGGCGGCAGGCGAGAAGCTTTCTTT
d_call: -
clone_size: -
v_call: TRBV5-4
j_call: TRBJ1-1

cdr3_aa: CASSLRPYGATNEKLFF
cdr3_nt: TGTGCCAGCAGTTTAAGACCCTACGGGGCAACTAATGAAAAACTGTTTTTT
d_call: -
clone_size: -
v_call: TRBV27
j_call: TRBJ1-4

cdr3_aa: CASSLWDRDNSPLHF
cdr3_nt: TGTGCCAGCAGCTTGTGGGACCGAGATAATTCACCCCTCCACTTT
d_call: -
clone_size: -
v_call: TRBV5-4
j_call: TRBJ1-6

cdr3_aa: CASSADQWGGGELFF
cdr3_nt: TGTGCCAGCAGCGCGGACCAGTGGGGCGGCGGGGAGCTGTTTTTT
d_call: -
clone_size: -
v_call: TRBV9
j_call: TRBJ2-2